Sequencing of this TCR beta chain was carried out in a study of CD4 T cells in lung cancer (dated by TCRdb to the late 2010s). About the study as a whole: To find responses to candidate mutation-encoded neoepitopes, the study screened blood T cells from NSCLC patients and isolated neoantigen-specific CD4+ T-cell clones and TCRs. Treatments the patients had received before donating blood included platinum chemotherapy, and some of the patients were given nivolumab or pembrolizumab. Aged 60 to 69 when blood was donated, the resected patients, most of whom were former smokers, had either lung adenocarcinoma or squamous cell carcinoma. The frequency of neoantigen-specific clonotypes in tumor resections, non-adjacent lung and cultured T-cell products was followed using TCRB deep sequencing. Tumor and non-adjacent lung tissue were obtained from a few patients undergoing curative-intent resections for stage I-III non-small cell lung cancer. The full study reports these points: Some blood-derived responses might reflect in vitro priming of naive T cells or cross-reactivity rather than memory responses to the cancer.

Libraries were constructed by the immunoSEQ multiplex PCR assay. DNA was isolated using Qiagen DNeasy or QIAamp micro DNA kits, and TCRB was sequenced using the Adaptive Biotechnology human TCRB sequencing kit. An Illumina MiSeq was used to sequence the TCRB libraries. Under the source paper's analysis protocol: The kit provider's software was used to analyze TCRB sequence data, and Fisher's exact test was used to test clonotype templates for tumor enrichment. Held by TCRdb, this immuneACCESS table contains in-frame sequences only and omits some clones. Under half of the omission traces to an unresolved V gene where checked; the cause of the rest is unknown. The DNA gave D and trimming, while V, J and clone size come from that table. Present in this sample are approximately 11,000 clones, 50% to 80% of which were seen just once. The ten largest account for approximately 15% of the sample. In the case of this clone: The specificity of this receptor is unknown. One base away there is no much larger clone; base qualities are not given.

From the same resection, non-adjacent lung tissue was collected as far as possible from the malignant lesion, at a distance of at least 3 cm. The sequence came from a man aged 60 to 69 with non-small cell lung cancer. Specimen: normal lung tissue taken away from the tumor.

The DNA is as follows: TGTGCCAGCAGGACCCTAGGCTATGGCTACACCTTC. Its coded protein is CASRTLGYGYTF. The rearrangement joined TRBV28 to TRBJ1-2; the D gene assignment is ambiguous. Inclusive of the bounding cysteine and phenylalanine, the CDR3 is 12 residues long. The CDR3 DNA has 36 bases and is translated from base 1. From the germline V gene, CDR1 is MDHEN and CDR2 is SYDVKM. The trim is 6 bases for V and 4 bases for J, with a gap of 9 bases between the germline ends.